The entry below gives a single TCR beta chain sequence along with its context. The data originate from a study of OX40 agonist ivuxolimab in advanced cancers. The method was immunoSEQ multiplex PCR; TCRdb's version includes in-frame clones alone and lacks a portion of them. This sample yields about 76,000 clones, of which 85% are seen a single time; 2.5% to 3.5% belongs to the top ten. The source material was CD4+ or CD8+ T cells sorted from blood, sampled in a trial of the OX40 agonist ivuxolimab. This TCR derives from an adult with an advanced solid tumor such as melanoma, head and neck, liver or kidney cancer.

CDR3 sequence: CASMGPGRSSPATNEKLFF. CDR3 bases: TGCGCCAGCATGGGACCCGGACGGAGCTCTCCCGCAACTAATGAAAAACTGTTTTTT. The chain links TRBV10-1 to TRBJ1-4; possible D gene TRBD1, 5 bases. V lost 7 bases, J lost 0 bases, and 24 bases lay in between. The CDR3 length is 19 residues. Germline V gene lookup returns CDR1 WNHNN and CDR2 SYGVQD (reference sequence).